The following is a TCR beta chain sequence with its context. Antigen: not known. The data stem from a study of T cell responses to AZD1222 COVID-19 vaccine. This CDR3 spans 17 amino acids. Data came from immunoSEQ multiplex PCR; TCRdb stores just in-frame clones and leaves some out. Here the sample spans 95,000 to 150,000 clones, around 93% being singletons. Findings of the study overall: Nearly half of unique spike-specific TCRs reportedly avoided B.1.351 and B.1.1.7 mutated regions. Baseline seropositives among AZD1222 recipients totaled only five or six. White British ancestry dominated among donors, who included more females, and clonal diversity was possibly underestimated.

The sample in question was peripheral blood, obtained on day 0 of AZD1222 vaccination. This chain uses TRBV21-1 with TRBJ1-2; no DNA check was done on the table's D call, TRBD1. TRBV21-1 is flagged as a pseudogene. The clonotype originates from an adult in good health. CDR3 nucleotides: TGTGCCAGCAGCATGAACGGGGACAGGCCAACTAACTATGGCTACACCTTC. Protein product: CASSMNGDRPTNYGYTF.